Described below is a single T cell receptor (beta chain) sequence and its context. The antigen remains undetermined. The data belong to a study of T-cell reconstitution after alpha-beta-depleted transplantation in children. Study-wide results and caveats: Newly produced T cells mostly accounted for T-cell counts and diversity one year post-transplant. Elevated TCRbeta diversity at day 60 was traced, in some patients, to surviving recipient T cells and thymic progenitors. Reports say that about two months after transplant, the alpha-beta T cells came out of several hundred graft clones that had expanded.

Library preparation (for TCRbeta) was performed with unique molecular identifiers. Via MiXCR, TCRdb re-called the PCR reads, giving one row per CDR3 protein. The data show some 310,000 distinct CDR3 sequences, 23% seen once. The sequencing used PBMCs, mostly from graft donor cells, collected 180 days after TCRalphabeta/CD19-depleted stem cell transplant. The origin of this receptor is a male patient between 5 and 17 years old who had a stem cell transplant for acute lymphoblastic leukemia, so the T cells may come from the graft donor.

CDR3 in amino acids: CASLTGGWADTQYF. In DNA form, the CDR3 reads TGTGCCAGCTTGACAGGGGGCTGGGCAGATACGCAGTATTTT. The gene calls are TRBV6-1 and TRBJ2-3; 10 bases are a match to TRBD1. After removal of 8 bases from V and 4 bases from J, the junction contained 6 bases not matched to a gene. Germline V gives CDR1 MNHNS, CDR2 SASEGT. The CDR3 is made up of 14 amino acids.